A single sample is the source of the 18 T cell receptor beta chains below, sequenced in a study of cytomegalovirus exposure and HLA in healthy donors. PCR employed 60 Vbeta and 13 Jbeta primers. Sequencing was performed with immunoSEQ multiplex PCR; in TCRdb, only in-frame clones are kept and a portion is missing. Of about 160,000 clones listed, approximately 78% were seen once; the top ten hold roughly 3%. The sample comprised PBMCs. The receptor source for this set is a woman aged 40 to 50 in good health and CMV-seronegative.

In nucleotides, the CDR3 is TGCGCCAGCAGCTACTCCGGGACAGGGGGTCTCGAGCAGTACTTC. Translated: CASSYSGTGGLEQYF. The rearrangement uses TRBV4-1 and TRBJ2-7, with 11 bases identical to TRBD1. Germline values: CDR1 MGHRA, CDR2 YSYEKL. J lost 6 bases, V lost 5 bases, and 9 bases had no gene match. The length of the CDR3 is 15 residues.

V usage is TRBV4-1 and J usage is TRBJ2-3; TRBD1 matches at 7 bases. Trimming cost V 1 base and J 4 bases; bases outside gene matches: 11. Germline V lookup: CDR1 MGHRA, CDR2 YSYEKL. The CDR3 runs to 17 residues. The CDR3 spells CASSQGRQGKRADTQYF. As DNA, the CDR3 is TGCGCCAGCAGCCAAGGTCGACAGGGAAAGAGGGCAGATACGCAGTATTTT.

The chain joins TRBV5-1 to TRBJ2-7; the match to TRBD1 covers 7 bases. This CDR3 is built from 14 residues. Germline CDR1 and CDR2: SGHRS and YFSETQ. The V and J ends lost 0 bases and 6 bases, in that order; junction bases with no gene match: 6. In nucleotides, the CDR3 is TGCGCCAGCAGCTTGGGACAGGGAATCGGCGAGCAGTACTTC. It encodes CASSLGQGIGEQYF.

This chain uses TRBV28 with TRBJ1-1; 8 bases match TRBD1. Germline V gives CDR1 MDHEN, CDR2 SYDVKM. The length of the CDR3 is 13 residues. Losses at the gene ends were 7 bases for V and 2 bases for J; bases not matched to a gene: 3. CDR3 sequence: CASTTGANTEAFF. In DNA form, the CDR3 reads TGTGCCAGCACGACAGGGGCCAACACTGAAGCTTTCTTT.

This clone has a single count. The CDR3 DNA reads TGCGCCAGCAGCTTAGGACAGGCGAGTAGTGGCTACACCTTC. Residues: CASSLGQASSGYTF. The chain is built from TRBV5-1 and TRBJ1-2, with 7 bases identical to TRBD1. The CDR3 consists of 14 residues. Germline CDR1 reads SGHRS; CDR2 reads YFSETQ. The V gene end was trimmed by 2 bases and the J gene end by 7 bases; junction bases not matched to a gene: 8.

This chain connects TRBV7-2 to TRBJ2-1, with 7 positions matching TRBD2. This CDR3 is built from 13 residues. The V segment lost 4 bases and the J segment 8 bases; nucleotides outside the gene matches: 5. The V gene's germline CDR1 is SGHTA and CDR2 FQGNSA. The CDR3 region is CASSWGLTHEQFF. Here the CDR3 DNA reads TGTGCCAGCAGCTGGGGACTAACCCATGAGCAGTTCTTC.

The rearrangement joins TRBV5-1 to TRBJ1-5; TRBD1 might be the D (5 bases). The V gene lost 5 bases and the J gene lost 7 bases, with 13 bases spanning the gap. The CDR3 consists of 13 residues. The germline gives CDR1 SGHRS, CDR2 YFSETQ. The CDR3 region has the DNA TGCGCCAGCAGTGACGGCTGGGGCCAGCCCCAGCATTTT. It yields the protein CASSDGWGQPQHF.

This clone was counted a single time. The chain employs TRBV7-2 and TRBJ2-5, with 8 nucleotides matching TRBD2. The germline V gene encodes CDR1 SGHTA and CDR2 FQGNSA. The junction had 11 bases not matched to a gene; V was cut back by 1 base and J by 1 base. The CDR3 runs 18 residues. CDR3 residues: CASSLVAAGARSQETQYF. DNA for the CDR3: TGTGCCAGCAGCTTAGTAGCAGCGGGGGCACGTTCCCAAGAGACCCAGTACTTC.

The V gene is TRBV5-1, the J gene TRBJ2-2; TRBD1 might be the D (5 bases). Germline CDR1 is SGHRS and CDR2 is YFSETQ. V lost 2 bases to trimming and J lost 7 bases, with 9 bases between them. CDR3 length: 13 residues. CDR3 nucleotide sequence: TGCGCCAGCAGCTTCAGGGTTGGCGGGGAGCTGTTTTTT. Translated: CASSFRVGGELFF.

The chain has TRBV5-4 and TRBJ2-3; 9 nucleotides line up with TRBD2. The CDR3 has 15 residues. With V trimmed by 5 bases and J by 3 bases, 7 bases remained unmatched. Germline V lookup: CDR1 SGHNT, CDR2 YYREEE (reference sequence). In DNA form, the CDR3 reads TGTGCCAGCAGATTAGCGGGGGAAGGTACAGATACGCAGTATTTT. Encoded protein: CASRLAGEGTDTQYF.

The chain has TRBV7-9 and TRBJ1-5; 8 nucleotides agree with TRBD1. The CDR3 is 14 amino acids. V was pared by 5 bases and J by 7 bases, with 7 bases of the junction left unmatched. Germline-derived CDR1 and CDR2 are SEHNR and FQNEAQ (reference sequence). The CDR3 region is CASSPQTGEQPQHF. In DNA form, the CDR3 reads TGTGCCAGCAGCCCCCAGACAGGGGAGCAGCCCCAGCATTTT.

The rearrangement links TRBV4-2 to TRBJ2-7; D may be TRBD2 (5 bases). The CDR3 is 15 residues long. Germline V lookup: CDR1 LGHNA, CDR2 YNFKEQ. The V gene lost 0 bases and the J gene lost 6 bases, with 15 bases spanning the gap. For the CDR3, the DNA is TGTGCCAGCAGCCAAGATGCTAGCCGGGTGAGCGAGCAGTACTTC. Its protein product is CASSQDASRVSEQYF.

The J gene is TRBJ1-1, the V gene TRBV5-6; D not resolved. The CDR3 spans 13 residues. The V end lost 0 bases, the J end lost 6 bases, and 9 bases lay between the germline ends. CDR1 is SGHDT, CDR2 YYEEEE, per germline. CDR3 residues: CASSLEGSPEAFF. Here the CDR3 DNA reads TGTGCCAGCAGCTTGGAAGGGAGCCCTGAAGCTTTCTTT.

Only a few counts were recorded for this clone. Here the CDR3 DNA reads TGTGCCAGCAGTGCGCGGGTTGGGACAGATACGCAGTATTTT. Amino acids: CASSARVGTDTQYF. The V gene is TRBV6-4, the J gene TRBJ2-3, with D perhaps matching TRBD2 (5 bases). V lost 4 bases, J lost 3 bases, and 11 bases lay in between. Germline assignment: CDR1 MRHNA and CDR2 SNTAGT. The CDR3 has 14 residues.

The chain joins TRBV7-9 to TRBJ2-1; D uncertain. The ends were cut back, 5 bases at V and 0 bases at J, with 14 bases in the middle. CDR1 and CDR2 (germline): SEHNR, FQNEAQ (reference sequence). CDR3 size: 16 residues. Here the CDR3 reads CASSLDQAPSYNEQFF. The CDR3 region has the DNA TGTGCCAGCAGCCTAGACCAGGCCCCCTCCTACAATGAGCAGTTCTTC.

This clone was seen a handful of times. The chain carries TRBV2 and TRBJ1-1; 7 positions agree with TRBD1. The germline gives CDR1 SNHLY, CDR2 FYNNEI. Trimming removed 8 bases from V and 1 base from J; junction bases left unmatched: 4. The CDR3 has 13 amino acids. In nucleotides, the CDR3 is TGTGCCAGCGACGGACAGGCGAACACTGAAGCTTTCTTT. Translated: CASDGQANTEAFF.

The CDR3 region has the DNA TGTGCCAGCAGCGAGGTCGGTGGGGCCAATGAGCAGTTCTTC. Its protein is CASSEVGGANEQFF. This chain joins TRBV9 and TRBJ2-1; a weak D match, TRBD1 (5 bases). V lost 3 bases to trimming and J lost 6 bases, with 13 bases between them. Germline assignment: CDR1 SGDLS and CDR2 YYNGEE. The CDR3 is 14 residues long.

The CDR3 bases are TGCGCCAGCAGCTGGGGACTAGCGGGGTACGAGCAGTACTTC. The encoded protein is CASSWGLAGYEQYF. The chain joins TRBV5-1 to TRBJ2-7, with 13 bases identical to TRBD2. Germline V gene sequence: CDR1 SGHRS, CDR2 YFSETQ. The junction had 1 base not matched to a gene; V was cut back by 3 bases and J by 4 bases. The CDR3 is 14 amino acids.